Included here is one TCR beta chain sequence, with context. Its target is unknown. The data were obtained in a study of shared clonotypes between healthy human individuals. Study overall: CD4 naive cells filled three plates per donor, CD4 memory three, CD8 naive two and CD8 memory one.

This CDR3 spans 14 amino acids. Trimming cost V 4 bases and J 10 bases; bases outside gene matches: 10. Germline V gene sequence: CDR1 SGHDT, CDR2 YYEEEE. Some clones are missing from TCRdb's copy, which holds only in-frame ones; the method was immunoSEQ multiplex PCR. This sample yields around 2,000,000 clones, of which 90% to 95% are seen a single time; about 0.13% belongs to the top ten. All the donors were Caucasian adults who lived in Nashville, Tennessee. Study conclusions and caveats: Among four donors, roughly 5.5% of naive CD4 clonotypes were found in common. Non-shared clonotypes had lower generation probabilities than clonotypes shared by all four sorted-subset donors.

Sequencing input: naive CD4+ T cells sorted from blood. As to subset: CD45RA+ positively selected. The V and J genes are TRBV5-6 and TRBJ1-3; 8 bases are shared with TRBD1. This receptor was taken from a man between 18 and 35 years old in good health. CDR3 in DNA: TGTGCCAGCAGCCTGAGGGGACAGGTTCCTACCATATATTTT. Protein sequence: CASSLRGQVPTIYF.